This T cell receptor beta chain stems from a study of cytomegalovirus exposure and HLA in healthy donors. Overall study findings and caveats: In a later analysis, several top co-occurrence clusters appeared linked to parvovirus B19, influenza, CMV and Epstein-Barr virus. Roughly even sequencing depth across donors was the assumption behind the presence/absence analyses. Later work found that TCR association rates differed between HLA loci; DRB1 had the most and HLA-C the fewest.

The CDR3 is 17 amino acids. The ends lost 6 bases at V and 2 bases at J; junction bases unmatched: 11. Looked up from germline, CDR1 is MDHEN and CDR2 is SYDVKM. The primer mix had 60 Vbeta and 13 Jbeta primers. Clones were sequenced by immunoSEQ multiplex PCR, and TCRdb holds only the in-frame ones, with some missing. The sample lists roughly 180,000 clones, approximately 71% seen once, with about 8% in the top ten. With respect to this clone: The antigen is undetermined.

This receptor was identified in a woman in her thirties or forties in good health and CMV-seropositive. The gene calls are TRBV28 and TRBJ2-1; 9 nucleotides agree with TRBD2. Sample: PBMCs. For the CDR3, the DNA is TGTGCCAGCAGGCCACCACGGACTAGCGCAACCTACAATGAGCAGTTCTTC. Its protein is CASRPPRTSATYNEQFF.